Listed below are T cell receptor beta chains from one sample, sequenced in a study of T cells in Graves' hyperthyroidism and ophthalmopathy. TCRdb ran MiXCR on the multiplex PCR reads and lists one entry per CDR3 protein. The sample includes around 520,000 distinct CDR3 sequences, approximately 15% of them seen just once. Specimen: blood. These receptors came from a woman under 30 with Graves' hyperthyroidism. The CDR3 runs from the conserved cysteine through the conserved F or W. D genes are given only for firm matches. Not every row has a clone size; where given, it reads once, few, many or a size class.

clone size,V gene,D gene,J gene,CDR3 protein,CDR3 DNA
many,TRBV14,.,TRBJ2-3,CASSVRGADTQYF,TGTGCCAGCAGCGTACGAGGGGCAGATACGCAGTATTTT
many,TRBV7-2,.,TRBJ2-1,CASSLLRGPNEQFF,TGTGCCAGCAGCTTACTCCGGGGGCCGAATGAGCAGTTCTTC
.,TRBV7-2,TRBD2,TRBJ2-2,CASSSRQREGRSGELFF,TGTGCCAGCAGCTCGAGACAGCGGGAGGGCCGGAGCGGGGAGCTGTTTTTT
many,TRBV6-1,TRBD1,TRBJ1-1,CASSSQGITEAFF,TGTGCCAGCAGTTCACAGGGGATCACTGAAGCTTTCTTT
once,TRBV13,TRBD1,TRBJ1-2,CASSPDRGNGYTF,TGTGCCAGCAGCCCGGACAGGGGGAATGGCTACACCTTC
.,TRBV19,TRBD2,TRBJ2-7,CASGGLADEQYF,TGTGCCAGTGGGGGTCTAGCGGACGAGCAGTACTTC
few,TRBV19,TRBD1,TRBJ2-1,CASSISTGGYNEQFF,TGTGCCAGTAGTATTTCTACAGGGGGCTACAATGAGCAGTTCTTC
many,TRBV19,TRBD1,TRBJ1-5,CASSPRDRGGDQPQHF,TGTGCCAGTAGTCCAAGAGACAGGGGTGGCGATCAGCCCCAGCATTTT
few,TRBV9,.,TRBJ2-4,CASSVVDRPAKNIQYF,TGTGCCAGCAGCGTAGTGGACCGACCGGCCAAAAACATTCAGTACTTC
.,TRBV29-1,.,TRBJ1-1,CSVAPDDYTEAFF,TGCAGCGTTGCCCCAGACGATTACACTGAAGCTTTCTTT
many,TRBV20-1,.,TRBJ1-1,CSAPGDRNTEAFF,TGCAGTGCCCCCGGGGATAGGAACACTGAAGCTTTCTTT
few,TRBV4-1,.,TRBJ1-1,CASSQDLGPDTEAFF,TGCGCCAGCAGCCAAGATTTAGGGCCAGACACTGAAGCTTTCTTT
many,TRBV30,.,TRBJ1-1,CAWSGLHTEAFF,TGTGCCTGGAGTGGGCTGCACACTGAAGCTTTCTTT
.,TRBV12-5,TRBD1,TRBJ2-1,CASGLATGTGNNEQFF,TGTGCTAGTGGTTTGGCCACCGGGACAGGGAACAATGAGCAGTTCTTC
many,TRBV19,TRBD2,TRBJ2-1,CASSKDSGSFDEQFF,TGTGCCAGTAGTAAAGATAGCGGGAGCTTTGATGAGCAGTTCTTC
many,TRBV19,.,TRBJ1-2,CASKRFDGDYGYTF,TGTGCCAGTAAGCGTTTTGACGGCGACTATGGCTACACCTTC
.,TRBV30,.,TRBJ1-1,CAWSVIWGMNTEAFF,TGTGCCTGGAGTGTCATATGGGGCATGAACACTGAAGCTTTCTTT
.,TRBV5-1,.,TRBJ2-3,CASSPRVADTQYF,TGCGCCAGCAGCCCACGGGTCGCAGATACGCAGTATTTT
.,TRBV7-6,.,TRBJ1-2,CASSLRGVSGPTGYTF,TGTGCCAGCAGCTTGAGGGGGGTATCGGGCCCTACTGGCTACACCTTC
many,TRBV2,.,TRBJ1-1,CASSKQNTEAFF,TGTGCCAGCAGTAAACAGAACACTGAAGCTTTCTTT
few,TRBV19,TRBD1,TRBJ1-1,CASLQGATEAFF,TGTGCCAGTCTGCAGGGGGCCACTGAAGCTTTCTTT
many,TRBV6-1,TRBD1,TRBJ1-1,CASSSDRGLNTEAFF,TGTGCCAGCAGTTCGGACAGGGGGTTGAACACTGAAGCTTTCTTT
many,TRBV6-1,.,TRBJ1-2,CASSPVGNYGYTF,TGTGCCAGCAGCCCAGTTGGGAACTATGGCTACACCTTC
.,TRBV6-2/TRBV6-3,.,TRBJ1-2,CASSYKGRDGYGYTF,TGTGCCAGCAGTTACAAGGGTAGGGACGGCTATGGCTACACCTTC
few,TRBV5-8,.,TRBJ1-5,CASSKTRNNQPQHF,TGTGCCAGCAGCAAGACAAGGAACAATCAGCCCCAGCATTTT
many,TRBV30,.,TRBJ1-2,CAWSVGGAEYGYTF,TGTGCCTGGAGTGTTGGGGGCGCTGAATATGGCTACACCTTC
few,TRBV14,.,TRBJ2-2,CASSQEIVPRAGELFF,TGTGCCAGCAGCCAAGAAATAGTCCCGAGGGCCGGGGAGCTGTTTTTT
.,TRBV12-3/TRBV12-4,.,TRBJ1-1,CASSYSTGLDPEAFF,TGTGCCAGCAGTTACTCGACCGGCTTGGATCCTGAAGCTTTCTTT
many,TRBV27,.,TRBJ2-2,CASSPTIYRVGTGELFF,TGTGCCAGCAGTCCAACTATATACAGGGTGGGGACCGGGGAGCTGTTTTTT
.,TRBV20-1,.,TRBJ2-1,CSARDASKGEQFF,TGCAGTGCTAGAGATGCGTCGAAGGGCGAGCAGTTCTTC
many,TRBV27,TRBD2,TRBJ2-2,CASSLGASGRNTGELFF,TGTGCCAGCAGTTTAGGCGCTAGCGGGAGGAACACCGGGGAGCTGTTTTTT
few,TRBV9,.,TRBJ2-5,CASSASGTQETQYF,TGTGCCAGCAGCGCTTCCGGGACCCAAGAGACCCAGTACTTC
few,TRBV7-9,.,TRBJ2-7,CASSTSAGTSYEQYF,TGTGCCAGCAGCACATCCGCCGGGACTTCCTACGAGCAGTACTTC
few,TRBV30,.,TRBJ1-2,CAWSVLGQYGYTF,TGTGCCTGGAGTGTACTTGGGCAGTACGGCTACACCTTC
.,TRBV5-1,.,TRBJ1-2,CASSPLGARDGYTF,TGCGCCAGCAGCCCATTAGGGGCCAGAGATGGCTACACCTTC
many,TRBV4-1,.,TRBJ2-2,CASSQSRGRTGELFF,TGCGCCAGCAGCCAGTCCAGGGGACGCACCGGGGAGCTGTTTTTT
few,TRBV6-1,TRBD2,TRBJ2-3,CASSPTTSGRPRGDTQYF,TGTGCCAGCAGCCCAACGACTAGCGGGAGGCCCCGCGGGGATACGCAGTATTTT
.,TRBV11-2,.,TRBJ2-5,CASSLDQGEAQYF,TGTGCCAGCAGCTTAGATCAGGGTGAGGCCCAGTACTTC
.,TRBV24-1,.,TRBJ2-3,CATSDLGTSTDTQYF,TGTGCCACCAGTGATCTAGGGACCAGCACAGATACGCAGTATTTT
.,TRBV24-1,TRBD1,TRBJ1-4,CATSGGTGTGANEKLFF,TGTGCCACCAGTGGAGGTACCGGGACAGGGGCTAATGAAAAACTGTTTTTT